These T cell receptor beta chains were read from a single sample in a study of preoperative IRX-2 immunotherapy in early breast cancer. Assay used: immunoSEQ multiplex PCR; TCRdb lists only in-frame clones, some missing. This sample carries just over 25,000 clones, roughly four fifths of them seen once, and the ten largest clones take 1% to 1.5%. Sequencing was performed on lymph node tissue, taken after IRX-2 immunotherapy. The receptors were gathered from a human donor with breast cancer. The CDR3 runs from the conserved cysteine through the conserved F or W. Fields, in order: CDR3 DNA, CDR3 protein, V gene, D gene, J gene. The D gene is left open where the match is weak.

DNA: TGTGCTAGTGGTTTGGTGGGGGTAGAGGCTTTGAACACTGAAGCTTTCTTT; CDR3: CASGLVGVEALNTEAFF; V: TRBV12-5; D: .; J: TRBJ1-1
DNA: TGTGCCAGCAGCGCCCTCGGAGGGAACACCGGGGAGCTGTTTTTT; CDR3: CASSALGGNTGELFF; V: TRBV6-4; D: .; J: TRBJ2-2
DNA: TGTGCCAGCTCGCGGGGGGCGGCATCTGGAAACACCATATATTTT; CDR3: CASSRGAASGNTIYF; V: TRBV18; D: .; J: TRBJ1-3
DNA: TGTGCCAGCAGTGAAGGGACAGCTCGCAGGGAACTGTTTTTT; CDR3: CASSEGTARRELFF; V: TRBV6-1; D: .; J: TRBJ1-4
DNA: TGTGCCAGCAGTTCGGGACAGGGGTCACCCCTCCACTTT; CDR3: CASSSGQGSPLHF; V: TRBV28; D: TRBD1; J: TRBJ1-6
DNA: TGTGCCAGTAGTATCAACAGGGGCAGTAGCAATCAGCCCCAGCATTTT; CDR3: CASSINRGSSNQPQHF; V: TRBV19; D: TRBD1; J: TRBJ1-5
DNA: TGTGCTAGTGGCCTACCCTATTGGGACACTGAAGCTTTCTTT; CDR3: CASGLPYWDTEAFF; V: TRBV12-5; D: .; J: TRBJ1-1
DNA: TGTGCCAGCAGTTACTCGCCGTCCTACGAGCAGTACTTC; CDR3: CASSYSPSYEQYF; V: TRBV6-8; D: .; J: TRBJ2-7
DNA: TGTGCCAGCAGACTGTCGGGGGAGGAGACCCAGTACTTC; CDR3: CASRLSGEETQYF; V: TRBV28; D: .; J: TRBJ2-5
DNA: TGCGCCAGCAGTCATAAAAGACAGAATCAGCCCCAGCATTTT; CDR3: CASSHKRQNQPQHF; V: TRBV23-1; D: .; J: TRBJ1-5
DNA: TGCGCCAGCAGTGAGAGGAAATTCACCGGGGAGCTGTTTTTT; CDR3: CASSERKFTGELFF; V: TRBV10-2; D: .; J: TRBJ2-2